Presented here are 8 T cell receptor beta chains from one specimen sequenced in a study of T cell responses to AZD1222 COVID-19 vaccine. Data came from immunoSEQ multiplex PCR; TCRdb stores just in-frame clones and leaves some out. There are roughly 180,000 clones in the sample; 90% to 95% occur only once, and about 1.8% lies in the top ten. Source: peripheral blood, taken 28 days after the second AZD1222 dose. The receptor set was obtained from an adult who received the AZD1222 COVID-19 vaccine.

The chain recombines TRBV11-2 with TRBJ2-4; 10 positions match TRBD2. This CDR3 is 18 amino acids long. CDR1 is SGHAT, CDR2 FQNNGV, per germline. The V and J ends lost 2 bases and 9 bases, in that order; junction bases with no gene match: 16. The CDR3 reads CASSLNGASGSTRGIQYF. The CDR3 DNA sequence: TGTGCCAGCAGCTTAAATGGGGCTAGCGGGAGTACGAGGGGCATTCAGTACTTC.

J is TRBJ1-1 and V is TRBV18, with a possible D match to TRBD1 (5 bases). Germline V CDR1 and CDR2: KGHSH, LQKENI. V shed 2 bases and J shed 4 bases, with 17 bases lying between them. This CDR3 spans 16 amino acids. CDR3 nucleotides: TGTGCCAGCTCACCAGCCCAGGGCCCTTCGGGCACTGAAGCTTTCTTT. This gives the protein CASSPAQGPSGTEAFF.

The rearrangement uses TRBV12-3 or TRBV12-4 and TRBJ2-7; a weak D match, TRBD1 (6 bases). Trimming stripped 3 bases from V and 3 bases from J, with 9 bases between. This CDR3 region has 13 residues. The CDR3 bases are TGTGCCAGCAGTTTCGGACAGATCTACGAGCAGTACTTC. Translated: CASSFGQIYEQYF.

This chain connects TRBV25-1 to TRBJ1-2; the match to TRBD1 covers 7 bases. Germline V gene lookup returns CDR1 MGHDK and CDR2 SYGVNS. After removal of 5 bases from V and 4 bases from J, the junction contained 19 bases not matched to a gene. CDR3 length: 18 amino acids. The CDR3 sequence is CASSRTPGGRIGSYGYTF. In DNA form, the CDR3 reads TGTGCCAGCAGTCGGACCCCAGGGGGGCGCATAGGATCCTATGGCTACACCTTC.

This rearrangement joins TRBV6-5 to TRBJ2-1; a weak D match, TRBD1 (6 bases). CDR3 length: 15 residues. Germline values: CDR1 MNHEY, CDR2 SVGAGI. V was trimmed by 7 bases and J by 3 bases, leaving 16 bases between them. The CDR3 region has the DNA TGTGCCAGCACCAAAGGGGGAGTCCTCTACAATGAGCAGTTCTTC. As protein: CASTKGGVLYNEQFF.

This clone has a single count. V is TRBV27 and J is TRBJ2-7; D possibly corresponds to TRBD1 (6 bases). V lost 1 base, J lost 3 bases, and 13 bases lay in between. Germline values: CDR1 MNHEY, CDR2 SMNVEV (reference sequence). This CDR3 has 15 amino acids. The CDR3, as DNA: TGTGCCAGCAGTTTATTAGGCAGGGGTAACTACGAGCAGTACTTC. Residues: CASSLLGRGNYEQYF.

The V call is TRBV9, the J call TRBJ2-2, with D perhaps given as TRBD1 or TRBD2 (5 bases each). With 0 bases removed from V and 3 bases from J, the gap between germline ends came to 12 bases. Germline CDR1 SGDLS, CDR2 YYNGEE. This CDR3 is built from 16 residues. CDR3: CASSVEIGTDTGELFF. The CDR3, as DNA: TGTGCCAGCAGCGTAGAAATAGGGACGGACACCGGGGAGCTGTTTTTT.

The chain has TRBV20-1 and TRBJ2-7; D unclear. CDR1 is DFQATT, CDR2 SNEGSKA, per germline (reference sequence). The CDR3 is made up of 11 amino acids. The germline V and J ends were trimmed by 6 bases and 4 bases, with 10 bases remaining between them. This CDR3 reads CSARLDYEQYF. In DNA form, the CDR3 reads TGCAGTGCCAGGTTGGATTACGAGCAGTACTTC.